This T cell receptor (beta chain) was obtained from a study of blood T cell repertoires in COVID-19. Study information: The analysed material was cDNA or gDNA that came from T cells, B-cell-depleted T cells, or PBMCs.

TCRdb's table, derived via immunoSEQ multiplex PCR, lists solely in-frame clones and lacks some. The sample includes 150,000 to 180,000 clones, 85% to 90% of them seen just once. Germline V lookup: CDR1 KGHDR, CDR2 SFDVKD. V gave up 10 bases and J gave up 5 bases; unmatched junction bases: 6. This CDR3 region has 14 residues. The sequence came from a woman aged 40 to 50 with acute or convalescent COVID-19. V gene TRBV24-1 combines with J gene TRBJ2-2; 10 nucleotides align to TRBD1. Sequenced material: peripheral blood. This chain's CDR3 is CATHPGQGTGELFF. The CDR3 bases are TGTGCCACTCACCCGGGACAGGGGACCGGGGAGCTGTTTTTT.